The 27 T cell receptor beta chains presented below share a single source sample, sequenced in a study of CD8 T cells in Susac syndrome. The RNA, roughly 0.45 to 1 ug, was put through reverse transcription using random hexamers. TCRdb independently ran MiXCR on the immunoSEQ multiplex PCR reads; one entry per CDR3 protein. The sample includes about 26,000 distinct CDR3 sequences, less than 95% of them seen just once. Input material: CD8+ T cells from PBMCs. These receptors all stem from a human donor in good health.

This chain links TRBV7-9 with TRBJ1-2; 8 bases fit TRBD1. Germline CDR1 reads SEHNR; CDR2 reads FQNEAQ (reference sequence). After removal of 3 bases from V and 6 bases from J, the junction contained 12 bases not matched to a gene. The CDR3 has 16 residues. The DNA for the CDR3 is TGTGCCAGCAGCTTGCCCGAGACAGGGGAGCTCCATGGCTACACCTTC. Protein: CASSLPETGELHGYTF.

Concerning this clonotype itself: A junction boundary mismatches the germline segment, possibly from a read error. This rearrangement joins TRBV7-9 to TRBJ2-1; D perhaps matches TRBD1 (6 bases). This CDR3 comprises 15 residues. Looked up from germline, CDR1 is SEHNR and CDR2 is FQNEAQ (reference sequence). CDR3 region: CASSLTRGTYNEHFF. The DNA for the CDR3 is TGTGCCAGCAGTCTTACCAGGGGAACCTACAATGAGCACTTCTTC. The whole variable domain, remainder taken from reference TRBV7-9 and TRBJ2-1, is DTGVSQNPRHKITKRGQNVTFRCDPISEHNRLYWYRQTLGQGPEFLTYFQNEAQLEKSRLLSDRFSAERPKGSFSTLEIQRTEQGDSAMYLCASSLTRGTYNEHFFGPGTRLTVL.

The rearrangement links TRBV10-3 to TRBJ2-3; 9 bases line up with TRBD2. Trimming took 8 bases from V and 1 from J; bases not matched to a gene: 7. The V gene's germline CDR1 is ENHRY and CDR2 SYGVKD. This CDR3 has 15 amino acids. The CDR3 DNA sequence: TGTGCCATCGCCAGTCCTAGCGGGGGCACAGATACGCAGTATTTT. Its protein is CAIASPSGGTDTQYF.

Only one count was recorded for this clonotype. This sequence joins TRBV7-9 and TRBJ1-2; 7 nucleotides agree with TRBD1. Unmatched junction bases numbered 12, after V lost 5 bases and J lost 0 bases. Germline values: CDR1 SEHNR, CDR2 FQNEAQ (reference sequence). The CDR3 loop spans 17 amino acids. CDR3 protein: CASSRANRGLANYGYTF. CDR3 DNA: TGTGCCAGCAGCAGAGCCAACAGGGGCTTAGCTAACTATGGCTACACCTTC.

This clonotype was detected once. The V call is TRBV10-3, the J call TRBJ2-7, with unresolved D. Looked up from germline, CDR1 is ENHRY and CDR2 is SYGVKD. This CDR3 has 14 residues. Trimming left V 3 bases short and J 6 bases short, with 15 bases between. In nucleotides, the CDR3 is TGTGCCATCAGTGATATAGGCAGGCCATCCGAGCAGTACTTC. Translation: CAISDIGRPSEQYF.

The chain uses TRBV27 and TRBJ1-5; maybe TRBD1 (6 bases). V was clipped by 5 bases and J by 3 bases, with 14 bases between them. The CDR3 is made up of 15 amino acids. Germline CDR1 MNHEY, CDR2 SMNVEV (reference sequence). CDR3 bases: TGTGCCAGCAGTCCCCGTACAGGGTTCAATCAGCCCCAGCATTTT. Its protein product is CASSPRTGFNQPQHF.

This chain links TRBV5-1 with TRBJ1-1, with TRBD1 as a possible D gene (5 bases). The CDR3 spans 15 residues. V was clipped by 0 bases and J by 4 bases, with 13 bases between them. Germline assignment: CDR1 SGHRS and CDR2 YFSETQ. The CDR3 DNA is TGCGCCAGCAGCTTGGCAGACCCAGGGTTCACTGAAGCTTTCTTT. Translating it yields CASSLADPGFTEAFF. The whole variable domain, filled in from reference TRBV5-1 and TRBJ1-1, reads KAGVTQTPRYLIKTRGQQVTLSCSPISGHRSVSWYQQTPGQGLQFLFEYFSETQRNKGNFPGRFSGRQFSNSRSEMNVSTLELGDSALYLCASSLADPGFTEAFFGQGTRLTVV.

J is TRBJ1-5 and V is TRBV4-3; possible D gene TRBD1, 5 bases. CDR3 length equals 17 residues. The germline gives CDR1 LGHNA, CDR2 YSLEER. Between the trimmed V and J ends, which lost 0 bases and 5 bases, there was a span of 17 bases. CDR3 region: CASSQDLGGPGDQPQHF. The CDR3 nucleotides read TGCGCCAGCAGCCAAGATCTTGGGGGACCGGGGGATCAGCCCCAGCATTTT.

The rearrangement uses TRBV19 and TRBJ1-5, with D unclear. This CDR3 is built from 18 residues. V was trimmed by 4 bases and J by 2 bases, leaving 21 bases between them. The germline V gene has CDR1 LNHDA and CDR2 SQIVND (reference sequence). The CDR3 bases are TGTGCCAGTAGTAGCGAGCAGTTAATATTCGATGGCAATCAGCCCCAGCATTTT. It codes for CASSSEQLIFDGNQPQHF.

Written as DNA, the CDR3 is TGTGCCAGCAGTGAAGGGGTGCAGGGTCCAGGCACCTTC. It specifies CASSEGVQGPGTF. V and J are TRBV25-1 and TRBJ1-2; D possibly corresponds to TRBD1 (5 bases). The CDR3 extends over 13 amino acids. Germline lookup yields CDR1 MGHDK and CDR2 SYGVNS. Trimming cost V 2 bases and J 13 bases, with 17 bases left between them.

CDR3 coding DNA: TGTGCCAGCAGCCCATTCTTCCCGGGACTAGCGGGGAGCTCCTACAATGAGCAGTTCTTC. As protein: CASSPFFPGLAGSSYNEQFF. The chain uses TRBV13 and TRBJ2-1; the match to TRBD2 covers 13 bases. CDR1 PRHDT and CDR2 FYEKMQ come from the germline V gene (reference sequence). The length of the CDR3 is 20 residues. Trimming at V came to 5 bases and at J to 0 bases, leaving 13 bases not matched to a gene.

V and J are TRBV9 and TRBJ2-3; no clear D. This CDR3 is built from 14 residues. Germline CDR1 is SGDLS and CDR2 is YYNGEE. Trimming took 4 bases from V and 0 from J, leaving 9 bases between them. Here the CDR3 reads CASSKETSTDTQYF. The CDR3, as DNA: TGTGCCAGCAGCAAAGAAACTAGCACAGATACGCAGTATTTT.

The CDR3, as DNA: TGCAGTGCTAGAGATTACAGTATGAACACTGAAGCTTTCTTT. This translates into CSARDYSMNTEAFF. This chain connects TRBV20-1 to TRBJ1-1; no definite D call. Germline V gene data show CDR1 as DFQATT and CDR2 as SNEGSKA (reference sequence). The CDR3 has 14 residues. The V end was cut by 0 bases, the J end by 0 bases, with 8 bases between.

V gene TRBV7-9 combines with J gene TRBJ1-5; 8 bases line up with TRBD1. Germline loops: CDR1 SEHNR, CDR2 FQNEAQ (reference sequence). This CDR3 has 14 residues. The V segment lost 5 bases and the J segment 9 bases; nucleotides outside the gene matches: 9. CDR3 residues: CASSTGQAPGPQHF. CDR3 in DNA: TGTGCCAGCAGCACGGGACAGGCCCCAGGGCCCCAGCATTTT.

V usage is TRBV12-3 or TRBV12-4 and J usage is TRBJ2-7, with D perhaps being TRBD1 or TRBD2 (5 bases each). The V gene lost 6 bases and the J gene lost 9 bases, with 12 bases spanning the gap. The CDR3 is 11 amino acids. The CDR3 DNA is TGTGCCAGCAGCCGAGGGGCAGGGCAGTACTTC. Translation: CASSRGAGQYF.

The chain links TRBV25-1 to TRBJ2-7; possible D gene TRBD1, 6 bases. Looked up from germline, CDR1 is MGHDK and CDR2 is SYGVNS. The CDR3 has 16 residues. V lost 5 bases to trimming and J lost 1 base, with 18 bases between them. The CDR3 loop is CASSYVTGYRSYEQYF. The CDR3 nucleotides read TGTGCCAGCAGTTATGTAACAGGGTACCGGTCCTACGAGCAGTACTTC.

V and J are TRBV7-9 and TRBJ2-7; D is perhaps TRBD1 or TRBD2 (6 bases each). V was shortened by 1 base and J by 4 bases, with 17 bases between the two germline ends. Germline assignment: CDR1 SEHNR and CDR2 FQNEAQ (reference sequence). The CDR3 runs to 16 residues. CDR3: CASSLGQGRTRYEQYF. The CDR3 DNA reads TGTGCCAGCAGCTTAGGGCAGGGGAGGACAAGGTACGAGCAGTACTTC.

This chain links TRBV6-4 with TRBJ2-2, with TRBD1 matching over 9 bases. Germline assignment: CDR1 MRHNA and CDR2 SNTAGT. This CDR3 is 15 amino acids long. The ends lost 5 bases at V and 5 bases at J; junction bases unmatched: 6. CDR3 in DNA: TGTGCCAGCAGTCCGGGACAGGGAATAACCGGGGAGCTGTTTTTT. The encoded protein is CASSPGQGITGELFF.

This rearrangement joins TRBV7-9 to TRBJ1-1; 8 nucleotides agree with TRBD1. Germline CDR1 is SEHNR and CDR2 is FQNEAQ (reference sequence). The CDR3 runs 16 residues. The V segment lost 5 bases and the J segment 1 base; nucleotides outside the gene matches: 9. The CDR3 is CASSQSGTGRNTEAFF. CDR3 nucleotides: TGTGCCAGCAGCCAATCGGGGACAGGACGGAACACTGAAGCTTTCTTT.

The chain carries TRBV7-2 and TRBJ1-5; perhaps TRBD1 as D (6 bases). V was pared by 1 base and J by 7 bases, with 11 bases between. The germline V gene encodes CDR1 SGHTA and CDR2 FQGNSA. The CDR3 sequence is 14 residues long. CDR3 region: CASSLDTGRQPQHF. DNA for the CDR3: TGTGCCAGCAGCTTAGACACAGGGAGACAGCCCCAGCATTTT.

This sequence joins TRBV5-6 and TRBJ1-1, with D possibly TRBD1 on 5 matching bases. This CDR3 is 17 amino acids long. V gave up 1 base and J gave up 0 bases, with 16 bases separating them. CDR1 and CDR2 from the germline V gene are SGHDT and YYEEEE. CDR3 sequence reads: CASSLTPQGLMNTEAFF. The CDR3 coding sequence is TGTGCCAGCAGCTTGACACCCCAGGGCCTCATGAACACTGAAGCTTTCTTT.

This clonotype was picked up one time. The chain employs TRBV7-9 and TRBJ1-4, with D maybe TRBD1 (5 bases). From germline, CDR1 is SEHNR and CDR2 FQNEAQ (reference sequence). V was trimmed by 4 bases and J by 6 bases, leaving 21 bases between them. The CDR3 runs 17 residues. CDR3 coding DNA: TGTGCCAGCAGCTATCTCCATAGGGGTAGCCCAGATGAAAAACTGTTTTTT. Translation: CASSYLHRGSPDEKLFF. Full variable domain (outside the CDR3, taken from reference TRBV7-9 and TRBJ1-4): DTGVSQNPRHKITKRGQNVTFRCDPISEHNRLYWYRQTLGQGPEFLTYFQNEAQLEKSRLLSDRFSAERPKGSFSTLEIQRTEQGDSAMYLCASSYLHRGSPDEKLFFGSGTQLSVL.

For the CDR3, the DNA is TGTGCCAGCAGTTACGGGGGCTACTCCACAGATACGCAGTATTTT. As protein: CASSYGGYSTDTQYF. This chain links TRBV6-2 or TRBV6-3 with TRBJ2-3, with D maybe TRBD1 (6 bases). This CDR3 is built from 15 residues. Germline CDR1 MNHEY, CDR2 SVGEGT. Trimming took 2 bases from V and 2 from J, leaving 11 bases between them.

The V call is TRBV4-3, the J call TRBJ2-2, with unresolved D. CDR3 length: 16 residues. V gave up 1 base and J gave up 1 base, with 10 bases separating them. The germline V gene has CDR1 LGHNA and CDR2 YSLEER. CDR3 sequence: CASSQAPGLNTGELFF. CDR3 DNA: TGCGCCAGCAGCCAAGCCCCGGGTCTGAACACCGGGGAGCTGTTTTTT.

The J gene is TRBJ2-7, the V gene TRBV12-5; possibly TRBD1 for D (6 bases). The CDR3 extends over 16 amino acids. With 1 base removed from V and 7 bases from J, the gap between germline ends came to 20 bases. Germline values: CDR1 LGHNT, CDR2 FRNRAP. CDR3 nucleotide sequence: TGTGCTAGTGGTTTGGGAGGACAGAGCCGATTAGTGGAGCAGTACTTC. Amino acid sequence: CASGLGGQSRLVEQYF.

This chain connects TRBV29-1 to TRBJ2-1; D is possibly TRBD1 or TRBD2 (7 bases each). The germline V gene has CDR1 SQVTM and CDR2 ANQGSEA. The V and J ends lost 4 bases and 7 bases respectively, with 17 bases between them. CDR3 length: 14 residues. CDR3 amino acids: CSVAQGGLRNEQFF. The CDR3 coding sequence is TGCAGCGTTGCCCAGGGGGGACTAAGGAATGAGCAGTTCTTC.

The chain combines TRBV11-2 with TRBJ1-4; TRBD1 agrees at 7 bases. The CDR3 contains 14 residues. V dropped 5 bases and J dropped 4; count of bases not matched to a gene: 4. Germline CDR1 reads SGHAT; CDR2 reads FQNNGV. The CDR3 DNA sequence: TGTGCCAGCAGCCTCGACAGGGTTAATGAAAAACTGTTTTTT. The encoded protein is CASSLDRVNEKLFF.